A selection of T cell receptor beta chains follows, all from one sample in a study of blood T cell repertoires in COVID-19. Using immunoSEQ multiplex PCR, the repertoire was profiled, and TCRdb retains in-frame clones only, with some absent. The table records roughly 67,000 clones, 70% to 80% of them present only once. The sequencing sample was made of peripheral blood. These receptors all stem from a human donor in a cohort sampled during active COVID-19. CDR3s include the opening cysteine and the closing phenylalanine or tryptophan. D genes are given only for firm matches. Not all rows give a size; the values are once, few, many and, for expanded clones, a class.

clone size	V gene	J gene	D gene	CDR3 protein	CDR3 DNA
-	TRBV19	TRBJ2-1	TRBD2	CASSIAGGPYNEQFF	TGTGCCAGTAGTATAGCGGGAGGGCCCTACAATGAGCAGTTCTTC
-	TRBV5-1	TRBJ1-3	-	CASSPGGNTIYF	TGCGCCAGCAGCCCCGGTGGAAACACCATATATTTT
-	TRBV29-1	TRBJ2-3	TRBD1	CSVEDWGQGKDTQYF	TGCAGCGTTGAAGATTGGGGACAGGGGAAGGATACGCAGTATTTT
few	TRBV6-2/TRBV6-3	TRBJ2-7	TRBD2	CASSTRTSGTLGEQYF	TGTGCCAGCAGTACAAGGACTAGCGGGACCCTCGGCGAGCAGTACTTC
-	TRBV11-3	TRBJ2-1	TRBD1	CASSPKTGGEQFF	TGTGCCAGCAGCCCTAAGACAGGGGGGGAGCAGTTCTTC
few	TRBV2	TRBJ1-6	-	CASTRSGANSPLHF	TGTGCCAGCACGCGGTCAGGGGCTAATTCACCCCTCCACTTT
many	TRBV7-2	TRBJ1-3	-	CASSPPLGPIYF	TGTGCCAGCAGCCCCCCGTTGGGCCCCATATATTTT
-	TRBV6-2/TRBV6-3	TRBJ2-2	-	CASSYPPDTGELFF	TGTGCCAGCAGTTACCCTCCAGACACCGGGGAGCTGTTTTTT
-	TRBV18	TRBJ2-7	TRBD1	CASSPQGGVYEQYF	TGTGCCAGCTCACCACAAGGGGGCGTCTACGAGCAGTACTTC
-	TRBV24-1	TRBJ1-1	-	CATRRGGNTEAFF	TGTGCCACCAGAAGAGGGGGGAACACTGAAGCTTTCTTT
-	TRBV27	TRBJ2-7	-	CASSYGGRLFGEQYF	TGTGCCAGCAGTTATGGCGGGCGGTTGTTCGGCGAGCAGTACTTC
-	TRBV20-1	TRBJ2-7	TRBD2	CSASASGGVFSYEQYF	TGCAGTGCTAGTGCCAGCGGGGGCGTTTTTAGCTACGAGCAGTACTTC
-	TRBV30	TRBJ1-2	-	CAWSAGQFRGYTF	TGTGCCTGGAGCGCAGGACAGTTTCGCGGCTACACCTTC
-	TRBV5-1	TRBJ2-1	TRBD1	CASSLAESGGYNEQFF	TGCGCCAGCAGCTTGGCCGAGTCAGGGGGATACAATGAGCAGTTCTTC
-	TRBV12-5	TRBJ2-1	-	CASGSDRIATGEQFF	TGTGCTAGTGGTTCGGACAGAATCGCCACGGGTGAGCAGTTCTTC
-	TRBV5-1	TRBJ2-1	TRBD1	CASSLDGTGTYNEQFF	TGCGCCAGCAGCTTGGATGGGACAGGTACCTACAATGAGCAGTTCTTC
-	TRBV6-1	TRBJ2-5	TRBD2	CASSDVAGGKETQYF	TGTGCCAGCAGTGACGTAGCGGGGGGGAAGGAGACCCAGTACTTC
-	TRBV5-6	TRBJ2-1	TRBD2	CASSLRRTGGGNEQFF	TGTGCCAGCAGCTTGAGACGGACGGGAGGCGGGAATGAGCAGTTCTTC
-	TRBV19	TRBJ1-1	-	CASMGTAAEAFF	TGTGCCAGTATGGGGACTGCTGCTGAAGCTTTCTTT
few	TRBV5-4	TRBJ1-1	-	CASSLDDREAFF	TGTGCCAGCAGCTTGGATGACAGAGAAGCTTTCTTT
-	TRBV7-9	TRBJ2-5	-	CASSFKTGSPETQYF	TGTGCCAGCAGCTTCAAAACCGGGAGCCCAGAGACCCAGTACTTC
-	TRBV5-1	TRBJ2-3	-	CASSFWQQGDTQYF	TGCGCCAGCAGCTTCTGGCAGCAGGGGGATACGCAGTATTTT
once	TRBV21-1	TRBJ1-4	-	CASSHETSQDSENEKLFF	TGTGCCAGCAGCCACGAAACCTCTCAGGACAGCGAGAATGAAAAACTGTTTTTT
few	TRBV5-4	TRBJ2-2	TRBD2	CASSRGGAGVDTGELFF	TGTGCCAGCAGCCGGGGGGGCGCTGGGGTGGACACCGGGGAGCTGTTTTTT
-	TRBV4-3	TRBJ2-7	TRBD2	CASSQDHREGREQYF	TGCGCCAGCAGCCAAGATCATCGGGAGGGACGCGAGCAGTACTTC
-	TRBV3-1/TRBV3-2	TRBJ2-7	TRBD1	CASSHAGGPYEQYF	TGTGCCAGCAGCCACGCAGGGGGCCCCTACGAGCAGTACTTC
-	TRBV4-2	TRBJ2-1	TRBD2	CASSQVLAGGPSEQFF	TGTGCCAGCAGCCAAGTTTTGGCGGGAGGGCCCAGTGAGCAGTTCTTC
-	TRBV11-2	TRBJ2-3	TRBD1	CASSSFMGQGAADTQYF	TGTGCCAGCAGTTCGTTCATGGGACAGGGGGCCGCAGATACGCAGTATTTT
-	TRBV6-2/TRBV6-3	TRBJ2-6	-	CASSYPSGEVSGANVLTF	TGTGCCAGCAGTTACCCTTCGGGGGAGGTGTCTGGGGCCAACGTCCTGACTTTC
-	TRBV7-2	TRBJ2-1	-	CASSLSYNEQFF	TGTGCCAGCAGCTTGAGTTACAATGAGCAGTTCTTC
few	TRBV28	TRBJ2-7	TRBD1	CASSPGTGTPRGEQYF	TGTGCCAGCAGTCCGGGGACAGGGACACCCAGGGGGGAGCAGTACTTC
-	TRBV9	TRBJ2-2	-	CASSVATSGNTGELFF	TGTGCCAGCAGCGTAGCTACGTCCGGGAACACCGGGGAGCTGTTTTTT
-	TRBV7-2	TRBJ2-5	TRBD1	CASSPFGDRSRETQYF	TGTGCCAGCAGCCCCTTTGGGGACAGGTCAAGAGAGACCCAGTACTTC
-	TRBV28	TRBJ1-4	TRBD1	CASSLPGTGYEKLFF	TGTGCCAGCAGTCTCCCAGGGACAGGGTATGAAAAACTGTTTTTT
-	TRBV7-6	TRBJ2-2	-	CASSLAAGELFF	TGTGCCAGCAGCTTAGCGGCTGGGGAGCTGTTTTTT
-	TRBV5-1	TRBJ1-6	-	CASSRENNSPLHF	TGCGCCAGCAGCCGGGAGAATAATTCACCCCTCCACTTT
-	TRBV5-1	TRBJ2-3	-	CASSPVGGTDTQYF	TGCGCCAGCAGCCCCGTAGGAGGCACGGATACGCAGTATTTT
-	TRBV19	TRBJ1-5	TRBD1	CASSGTGTNQPQHF	TGTGCCAGTAGTGGGACAGGGACTAATCAGCCCCAGCATTTT
-	TRBV3-1/TRBV3-2	TRBJ1-2	-	CASSRHGENYGYTF	TGTGCCAGCAGCCGACACGGGGAAAACTATGGCTACACCTTC
-	TRBV30	TRBJ1-4	-	CAYSPPRTTNEKLFF	TGTGCCTACTCTCCCCCACGAACAACTAATGAAAAACTGTTTTTT
many	TRBV19	TRBJ1-5	TRBD1	CASSTGTGWNQPQHF	TGTGCCAGTAGTACCGGGACAGGGTGGAATCAGCCCCAGCATTTT
-	TRBV19	TRBJ2-2	TRBD2	CASSIALAGPTGELFF	TGTGCCAGTAGTATTGCACTAGCGGGGCCTACCGGGGAGCTGTTTTTT
-	TRBV19	TRBJ2-2	TRBD1	CASSTPRTGAGELFF	TGTGCCAGTAGTACCCCGAGGACAGGGGCCGGGGAGCTGTTTTTT
-	TRBV10-3	TRBJ2-2	-	CAISDQDRNTGELFF	TGTGCCATCAGTGATCAGGACAGGAACACCGGGGAGCTGTTTTTT
once	TRBV5-4	TRBJ1-6	-	CASSLDRVEMSTLHF	TGTGCCAGCAGCTTGGACAGGGTGGAGATGTCAACCCTCCACTTT
-	TRBV5-1	TRBJ1-6	-	CASSLGVQPNSPLHF	TGCGCCAGCAGCTTGGGGGTACAGCCCAATTCACCCCTCCACTTT
-	TRBV6-2/TRBV6-3	TRBJ2-7	-	CASSFRERPYEQYF	TGTGCCAGCAGTTTTAGGGAGCGACCCTACGAGCAGTACTTC
-	TRBV3-1/TRBV3-2	TRBJ1-2	-	CASSQANGYGYTF	TGTGCCAGCAGCCAAGCGAACGGGTATGGCTACACCTTC
-	TRBV27	TRBJ2-5	TRBD2	CASSFRGGETQYF	TGTGCCAGCAGTTTTCGGGGAGGGGAGACCCAGTACTTC
-	TRBV5-1	TRBJ1-4	TRBD1	CASSPGQGNEKLFF	TGCGCCAGCAGCCCGGGACAGGGTAATGAAAAACTGTTTTTT
-	TRBV19	TRBJ1-2	-	CASSMANYGYTF	TGTGCCAGTAGTATGGCCAACTATGGCTACACCTTC
-	TRBV20-1	TRBJ2-7	-	CSAREGSEQYF	TGCAGTGCTAGAGAAGGGAGCGAGCAGTACTTC